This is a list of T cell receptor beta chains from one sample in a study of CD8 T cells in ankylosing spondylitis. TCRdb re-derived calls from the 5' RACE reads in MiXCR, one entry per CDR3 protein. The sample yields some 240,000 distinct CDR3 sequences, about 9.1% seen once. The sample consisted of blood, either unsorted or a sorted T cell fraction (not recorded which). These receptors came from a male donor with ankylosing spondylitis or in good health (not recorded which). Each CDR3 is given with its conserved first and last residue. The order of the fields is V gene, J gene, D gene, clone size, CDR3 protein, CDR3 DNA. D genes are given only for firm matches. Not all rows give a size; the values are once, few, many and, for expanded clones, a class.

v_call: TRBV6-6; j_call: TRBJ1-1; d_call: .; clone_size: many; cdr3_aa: CASSYGNVKAFF; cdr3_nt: TGTGCCAGCAGTTACGGGAATGTCAAAGCTTTCTTT
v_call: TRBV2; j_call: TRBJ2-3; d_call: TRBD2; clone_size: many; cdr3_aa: CASSGLAGDTDTQYF; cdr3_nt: TGTGCCAGCAGTGGTCTAGCGGGGGACACAGATACGCAGTATTTT
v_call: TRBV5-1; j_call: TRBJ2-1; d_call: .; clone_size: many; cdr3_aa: CASSLGGGSTYNEQFF; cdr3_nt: TGCGCCAGCAGCTTGGGGGGCGGATCTACCTACAATGAGCAGTTCTTC
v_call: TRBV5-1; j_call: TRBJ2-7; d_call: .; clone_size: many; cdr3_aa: CASSLAREHEQYF; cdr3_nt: TGCGCCAGCAGCTTGGCCCGAGAGCACGAGCAGTACTTC
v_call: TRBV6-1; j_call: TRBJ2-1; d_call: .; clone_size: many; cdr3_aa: CASRRPRDTYNEQFF; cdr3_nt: TGTGCCAGCAGGCGCCCTCGGGACACATACAATGAGCAGTTCTTC
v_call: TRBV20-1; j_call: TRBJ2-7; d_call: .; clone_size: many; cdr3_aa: CSARAGGAYEQYF; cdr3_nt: TGCAGTGCTAGAGCGGGCGGAGCCTACGAGCAGTACTTC
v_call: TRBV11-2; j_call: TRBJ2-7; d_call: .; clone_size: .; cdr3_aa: CASSYDRPDYEQYF; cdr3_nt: TGTGCCAGCAGCTACGACAGACCCGACTACGAGCAGTACTTC
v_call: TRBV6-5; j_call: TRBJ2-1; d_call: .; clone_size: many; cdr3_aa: CASSSSARGTSYNEQFF; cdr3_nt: TGTGCCAGCAGTTCCTCGGCGCGTGGGACATCCTACAATGAGCAGTTCTTC
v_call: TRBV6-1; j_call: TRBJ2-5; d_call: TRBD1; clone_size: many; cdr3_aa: CASSGQGPRTQYF; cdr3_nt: TGTGCCAGCAGTGGACAGGGCCCGAGGACCCAGTACTTC
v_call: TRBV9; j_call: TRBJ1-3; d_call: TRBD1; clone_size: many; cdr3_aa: CASSVAGEGAENTIYF; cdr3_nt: TGTGCCAGCAGCGTAGCAGGGGAGGGGGCGGAAAACACCATATATTTT
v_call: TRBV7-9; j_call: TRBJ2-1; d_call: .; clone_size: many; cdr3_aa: CASSSPDLGINEQFF; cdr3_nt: TGTGCCAGCAGCTCCCCGGACTTGGGGATAAATGAGCAGTTCTTC
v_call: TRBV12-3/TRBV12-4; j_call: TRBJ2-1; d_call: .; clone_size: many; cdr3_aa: CASSPTGTRTYNEQFF; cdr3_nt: TGTGCCAGCAGTCCGACAGGGACTCGGACATACAATGAGCAGTTCTTC
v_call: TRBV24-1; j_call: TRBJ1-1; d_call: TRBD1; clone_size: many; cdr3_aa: CATSDPGQGTEAFF; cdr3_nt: TGTGCCACCAGTGATCCCGGACAGGGCACTGAAGCTTTCTTT
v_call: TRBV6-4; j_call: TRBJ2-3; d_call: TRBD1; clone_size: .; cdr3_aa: CASSAGTGTTDTQYF; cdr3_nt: TGTGCCAGCAGCGCCGGGACAGGGACTACAGATACGCAGTATTTT
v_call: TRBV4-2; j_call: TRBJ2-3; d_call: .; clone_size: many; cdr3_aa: CASSPRRTDTQYF; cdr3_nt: TGTGCCAGCAGCCCAAGACGAACAGATACGCAGTATTTT
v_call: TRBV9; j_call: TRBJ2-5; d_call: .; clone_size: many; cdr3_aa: CASNRGRSQETQYF; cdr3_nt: TGTGCCAGCAACCGGGGGCGGAGCCAAGAGACCCAGTACTTC
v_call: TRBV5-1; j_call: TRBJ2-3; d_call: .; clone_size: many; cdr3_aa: CASSLEPVEDTQYF; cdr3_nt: TGCGCCAGCAGCTTAGAGCCGGTTGAAGATACGCAGTATTTT
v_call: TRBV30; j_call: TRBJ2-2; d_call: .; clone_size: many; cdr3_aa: CAWTSGTGYTGELFF; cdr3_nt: TGTGCCTGGACCTCCGGGACGGGTTACACCGGGGAGCTGTTTTTT
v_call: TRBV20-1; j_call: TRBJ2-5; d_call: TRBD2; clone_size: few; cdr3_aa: CSARVPGGKETQYF; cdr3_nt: TGCAGTGCTAGAGTGCCGGGAGGGAAAGAGACCCAGTACTTC
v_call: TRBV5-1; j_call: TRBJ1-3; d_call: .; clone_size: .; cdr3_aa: CASSRDNPGNTIYF; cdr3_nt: TGCGCCAGCAGCCGGGACAATCCTGGAAACACCATATATTTT